The rows below give T cell receptor beta chains drawn from one sample of a study of blood T cells in healthy people across ages. TCRdb called the 5' RACE reads again in MiXCR, with one record for every CDR3 protein. This table holds around 1,000,000 distinct CDR3 sequences, 20% to 25% found once. The same data also went into a second study, on T cells of mothers and their children.

The sample taken for sequencing was blood. These TCRs come from a girl between 2 and 10 years old in good health. Each CDR3 is given with its conserved first and last residue. The D gene is left open where the match is weak. For some rows the clone size is stated as once, few or many, or as a class when expanded; others skip it.

J gene,clone size,CDR3 length,D gene,V gene,CDR3 DNA,CDR3 protein
TRBJ2-7,-,12,-,TRBV29-1,TGCAGCGTTGGAGAGGCGGGTCGCGAGCAGTACTTC,CSVGEAGREQYF
TRBJ2-1,-,17,-,TRBV4-2,TGTGCCAGCAGCCCGATTCTAGGCAGCGGGACAGTAAGTGAGCAGTTCTTC,CASSPILGSGTVSEQFF
TRBJ1-3,few,14,-,TRBV12-3/TRBV12-4,TGTGCCAGCGCCTTTCGGAACTCTGGAAACACCATATATTTT,CASAFRNSGNTIYF
TRBJ2-5,few,15,-,TRBV15,TGTGCCACCAGCAGAGAGGGCAGGGAAGAAGAGACCCAGTACTTC,CATSREGREEETQYF
TRBJ2-7,-,14,-,TRBV28,TGTGCCAGCAGTTATCGGGGGATCTCCTACGAGCAGTACTTC,CASSYRGISYEQYF
TRBJ2-7,once,15,-,TRBV14,TGTGCCAGCAGCCAAGGTTCTAGCGAACCCTACGAGCAGTACTTC,CASSQGSSEPYEQYF
TRBJ1-4,-,14,-,TRBV11-3,TGTGCCAGCAGCTTGCCAAATCGGGGTGAAAAACTGTTTTTT,CASSLPNRGEKLFF
TRBJ2-1,few,18,TRBD1,TRBV28,TGTGCCAGCAGTGCAATCTTATTCGGACAGGGGGCAGGAAATGAGCAGTTCTTC,CASSAILFGQGAGNEQFF
TRBJ2-5,-,15,-,TRBV12-3/TRBV12-4,TGTGCCAGCAGCGCGAGTTGGGGGTTAGGTGAGACCCAGTACTTC,CASSASWGLGETQYF
TRBJ2-1,-,16,TRBD1,TRBV12-3/TRBV12-4,TGTGCCAGCAGTTTTAGCCGGGACAGGGGGCGCAATGAGCAGTTCTTC,CASSFSRDRGRNEQFF
TRBJ2-5,-,14,TRBD1,TRBV29-1,TGCAGCGTTGGGGGGACAGGGGGCTCTGAGACCCAGTACTTC,CSVGGTGGSETQYF
TRBJ1-2,-,14,-,TRBV12-3/TRBV12-4,TGTGCCAGCAGTTGGACAGCGCGGGGGCTTGGCTACACCTTC,CASSWTARGLGYTF
TRBJ2-3,many,15,-,TRBV2,TGTGCCAGCATCCCAGGGACGGGAGCCGCAGATACGCAGTATTTT,CASIPGTGAADTQYF
TRBJ1-2,-,19,-,TRBV6-5,TGTGCCAGCAGTTACCTCAAGAGAGGGGCAGAAGGACCTAACTATGGCTACACCTTC,CASSYLKRGAEGPNYGYTF
TRBJ2-1,few,16,TRBD2,TRBV9,TGTGCCAGCAGCGTAGGTTCCGGGACTAGCGGAAATGAGCAGTTCTTC,CASSVGSGTSGNEQFF
TRBJ1-2,-,12,-,TRBV3-1,TGTGCCAGCAGCCAGGTTCACGGTGGCTACACCTTC,CASSQVHGGYTF
TRBJ1-1,-,12,-,TRBV6-6,TGTGCCAGCAGCTTTACAGACACTGAAGCTTTCTTT,CASSFTDTEAFF
TRBJ2-7,few,15,TRBD2,TRBV20-1,TGCAGTGCTAGAGAGGGTAGCGGGAGGACCTACGAGCAGTACTTC,CSAREGSGRTYEQYF
TRBJ2-1,-,12,-,TRBV29-1,TGCAGCGTTGGGGTAGCAGACAATGAGCAGTTCTTC,CSVGVADNEQFF
TRBJ2-5,-,15,TRBD1,TRBV6-1,TGTGACAGCAGTGGACAGGGGGCAAGTCAGGAGACCCAGTACTTC,CDSSGQGASQETQYF
TRBJ1-2,-,14,-,TRBV6-6,TGTGCCAGCAGTTACTCAGCCATTAACTATGGCTACACCTTC,CASSYSAINYGYTF
TRBJ2-5,few,13,-,TRBV24-1,TGTGCCACCTCTGATACAGGGCGGGAGACCCAGTACTTC,CATSDTGRETQYF
TRBJ2-2,-,14,TRBD1,TRBV20-1,TGCAGTGCTAGTACAGGGGCGATCACCGGGGAGCTGTTTTTT,CSASTGAITGELFF
TRBJ2-7,-,14,-,TRBV12-3/TRBV12-4,TGTGCCAGCAGTGGGGGCCTTGGCGAGGACGAGCAGTACTTC,CASSGGLGEDEQYF
TRBJ1-1,once,14,-,TRBV6-4,TGTGCCAGCAGTGACTCGAGCCTCAATCCAGCAGCTTTCTTT,CASSDSSLNPAAFF
TRBJ2-1,few,12,-,TRBV29-1,TGCAGCGTTGATGGCCAGGCCTATGAGCAGTTCTTC,CSVDGQAYEQFF
TRBJ2-7,-,12,-,TRBV29-1,TGCAGCGTTGATGGGGGAAGGGGCGAGCAGTACTTC,CSVDGGRGEQYF
TRBJ2-7,few,16,-,TRBV6-5,TGTGCCAGCAGTTACGGAGGGCAGTCGGGGTCCTACGAGCAGTACTTC,CASSYGGQSGSYEQYF
TRBJ1-5,few,16,-,TRBV28,TGTGCCAGCACCCGTCGAGGCGTCGGGAGTAATCAACCCCAGCATTTT,CASTRRGVGSNQPQHF
TRBJ2-5,-,18,TRBD2,TRBV6-5,TGTGCCAGCAGTTACTTCGGGACTAGCGATCGACTCCAAGAGACCCAGTACTTC,CASSYFGTSDRLQETQYF
TRBJ2-5,few,15,-,TRBV6-1,TGTGCCAGCAGTGAAGGGGCTTCGTACCAAGAGACCCAGTACTTC,CASSEGASYQETQYF
TRBJ2-5,-,14,-,TRBV19,TGTGCCAGTAGTGGTAGAGTTGGGAAAGAGACCCAGTACTTC,CASSGRVGKETQYF
TRBJ2-7,few,13,-,TRBV5-1,TGTGCCAGCAGCCTTGACGGGGACTACGAGCAGTACTTC,CASSLDGDYEQYF
TRBJ2-6,many,17,-,TRBV28,TGTGCCAGCAGTCCCGGGGGACCGCCGACCGGGGCCAACGTCCTGACTTTC,CASSPGGPPTGANVLTF
TRBJ1-2,-,15,-,TRBV3-1,TGTGCCAGCAGCCAAGAGGATCCAGGGACACGGGGCTACACCTTC,CASSQEDPGTRGYTF
TRBJ2-5,few,18,-,TRBV3-1,TGTGCCAGCAGGGCGGGTCGCCGGCTAGAGGGGTACCAAGAGACCCAGTACTTC,CASRAGRRLEGYQETQYF
TRBJ2-7,few,15,-,TRBV20-1,TGCAGTGCTACGCCCGAGGGGGGGTCCTTCTACGAGCAGTACTTC,CSATPEGGSFYEQYF
TRBJ1-1,few,13,-,TRBV7-9,TGTGCCAGCAGCTTTTTCGTGAACACTGAAGCTTTCTTT,CASSFFVNTEAFF
TRBJ2-1,few,13,-,TRBV29-1,TGCAGCGTTGAGGTGGGACTGTACAATGAGCAGTTCTTC,CSVEVGLYNEQFF
TRBJ1-6,-,13,-,TRBV7-2,TGTGCCAGCAGCCACGATGGGGGTTCACCCCTCCACTTT,CASSHDGGSPLHF
TRBJ2-1,few,15,-,TRBV7-3,TGTGCCAGCAGCTCCAATCCTAGTTCCAACAATGAGCAGTTCTTC,CASSSNPSSNNEQFF
TRBJ2-6,-,16,-,TRBV11-2,TGTGCCAGCAGCTTAGTGGGGACCAGTAATGACAACGTCCTGACTTTC,CASSLVGTSNDNVLTF
TRBJ2-7,few,15,TRBD2,TRBV28,TGTGCCAGCAGTTTACTGACTAGCCCCCTGGGGGAGCAGTACTTC,CASSLLTSPLGEQYF
TRBJ1-4,-,16,-,TRBV5-1,TGCGCCAGCAGCTTGGTAGGGGGGGCAACGTATGAAAAACTGTTTTTT,CASSLVGGATYEKLFF
TRBJ1-2,-,19,TRBD1,TRBV4-1,TGCGCCAGCAGCCTGCCCTTAAACCTTACAGGGGGTGGTGGCTATGGCTACACCTTC,CASSLPLNLTGGGGYGYTF
TRBJ2-7,few,15,TRBD1,TRBV7-8,TGTGCCAGCAGCTTCGGACAGGGCGCACCCTACGAGCAGTACTTC,CASSFGQGAPYEQYF